The rows below give T cell receptor beta chains drawn from one sample of a study of T cells in Graves' hyperthyroidism and ophthalmopathy. TCRdb recomputed calls from the multiplex PCR reads with MiXCR, one row per CDR3 protein. The sample yields around 580,000 distinct CDR3 sequences, about half seen once. Sequenced input: peripheral blood or thyroid tissue (not recorded which). The receptors stem from a woman aged 18-29 years with Graves' hyperthyroidism. Each CDR3 is given with its conserved first and last residue. Fields, in order: D gene, J gene, V gene, clone size, CDR3 DNA, CDR3 protein. The D gene is left open where the match is weak. Part of the rows lack a size; the others show once, few, many or a class for expanded clones.

d_gene: TRBD1
j_gene: TRBJ2-5
v_gene: TRBV11-2
abundance: .
CDR3nt: TGTGCCAGCAGCCAAGAGACAGGGGTGGGAGAGACCCAGTACTTC
CDR3aa: CASSQETGVGETQYF

d_gene: .
j_gene: TRBJ1-2
v_gene: TRBV7-6
abundance: many
CDR3nt: TGTGCCAGCAGCTTAGATGAGTACTATGGCTACACCTTC
CDR3aa: CASSLDEYYGYTF

d_gene: TRBD2
j_gene: TRBJ2-7
v_gene: TRBV29-1
abundance: once
CDR3nt: TGCAGCGTTGAAGATCTAGCGGGTCTTACCTACGAGCAGTACTTC
CDR3aa: CSVEDLAGLTYEQYF

d_gene: TRBD1
j_gene: TRBJ2-5
v_gene: TRBV5-1
abundance: many
CDR3nt: TGCGCCAGCAGGACGCCAGCCGCTGGGACAGGGAAAGAGACCCAGTACTTC
CDR3aa: CASRTPAAGTGKETQYF

d_gene: .
j_gene: TRBJ2-1
v_gene: TRBV20-1
abundance: .
CDR3nt: TGCAGTGCTAGAGAGGTGGGTGGGATTCGAAATGAGCAGTTCTTC
CDR3aa: CSAREVGGIRNEQFF

d_gene: .
j_gene: TRBJ1-5
v_gene: TRBV6-5
abundance: many
CDR3nt: TGTGCCAGCAGACAGCTACTCGGGAGCAATCAGCCCCAGCATTTT
CDR3aa: CASRQLLGSNQPQHF

d_gene: .
j_gene: TRBJ1-2
v_gene: TRBV29-1
abundance: .
CDR3nt: TGCAGCGTTGCCAGGGATAACTATGGCTACACCTTC
CDR3aa: CSVARDNYGYTF

d_gene: .
j_gene: TRBJ1-1
v_gene: TRBV6-4
abundance: many
CDR3nt: TGTGCCAGCAGTGACGGGGGTGACACTGAAGCTTTCTTT
CDR3aa: CASSDGGDTEAFF

d_gene: .
j_gene: TRBJ2-7
v_gene: TRBV10-3
abundance: .
CDR3nt: TGTGCCAGCAGCTCCCCGGGACACGCCATGAAGGAGCAGTACTTC
CDR3aa: CASSSPGHAMKEQYF

d_gene: TRBD1
j_gene: TRBJ1-2
v_gene: TRBV24-1
abundance: .
CDR3nt: TGTGACCGTGAGCCTGGTGCACCGACAGGGCTGAGCTATGGCTACACCTTC
CDR3aa: CDREPGAPTGLSYGYTF

d_gene: TRBD2
j_gene: TRBJ2-7
v_gene: TRBV6-5
abundance: .
CDR3nt: TGTGCCAGCAGTTACGGGGGACTAGTCTACGAGCAGTACTTC
CDR3aa: CASSYGGLVYEQYF

d_gene: TRBD2
j_gene: TRBJ2-5
v_gene: TRBV4-2
abundance: many
CDR3nt: TGTGCCAGCAGCCAAGCAGAACTAGCGGGAGGGCTCCAAGAGACCCAGTACTTC
CDR3aa: CASSQAELAGGLQETQYF

d_gene: .
j_gene: TRBJ1-2
v_gene: TRBV9
abundance: once
CDR3nt: TGTGCCAGCAGCGTAGTGGGGGACGGCTATGGCTACACCTTC
CDR3aa: CASSVVGDGYGYTF

d_gene: TRBD1
j_gene: TRBJ2-7
v_gene: TRBV7-9
abundance: .
CDR3nt: TGTGCCAGCAGCTCTTGGACAGGGGGCCAGTACTTC
CDR3aa: CASSSWTGGQYF

d_gene: TRBD1
j_gene: TRBJ1-5
v_gene: TRBV2
abundance: .
CDR3nt: TGTGCCAGCAGTTCGGACAGGGGACGAGAGACCCAGCATTTT
CDR3aa: CASSSDRGRETQHF